The clone carrying this T cell receptor beta chain was seen only a few times. Its target is unknown. CDR3 regions were amplified by Arm-PCR using iRepertoire HTBI primers to build TCR beta libraries. Each CDR3 protein gets one entry after TCRdb re-called the multiplex PCR reads with MiXCR. Counted here are 680,000 or so distinct CDR3 sequences, around 17% occurring once; the ten biggest clones make up about 18%. This sample stems from a study of regulatory T cells in long-lasting Graves disease. The time point is: newly diagnosed GD, antithyroid drugs for less than 3 months. RNA extracted from PBMCs served as the sequencing template. It was by American Thyroid Association guidelines that Graves' disease was diagnosed. Study-level findings and limits: Small sample size may have lowered accuracy.

The sample was also linked to a second study, of T cells in Graves' hyperthyroidism and ophthalmopathy.

This TCR was recovered from a woman younger than 45 with Graves disease. The source material was peripheral blood mononuclear cells (PBMCs), sampled at new diagnosis, from a patient treated with antithyroid drugs.

CDR3 sequence: CASSLSPKVDTGELFF. The CDR3 coding sequence is TGTGCCAGCAGTTTAAGTCCCAAGGTGGACACCGGGGAGCTGTTTTTT. This sequence joins TRBV12-3 or TRBV12-4 and TRBJ2-2; no reliable D call. The CDR3 contains 16 residues. Trimming stripped 2 bases from V and 3 bases from J, with 13 bases between.